This TCR beta chain was identified in a study of control samples from healthy donors and cancer patients. Trimming cost V 5 bases and J 7 bases; bases outside gene matches: 6. This CDR3 region has 14 residues. Germline values: CDR1 GTSNPN, CDR2 SVGIG (reference sequence). Clones were read by immunoSEQ multiplex PCR, and TCRdb kept only the in-frame ones, dropping some. Of around 170,000 clones in the sample, more than 85% were seen once. The material sequenced was blood. This TCR was sampled from a woman in her 30s in good health. The chain joins TRBV30 to TRBJ2-1; TRBD2 matches at 12 bases. The CDR3 DNA sequence: TGTGCCTGGGGGTTCGGGACTAGCGGGAATGAGCAGTTCTTC. Its protein is CAWGFGTSGNEQFF.